The next 17 T cell receptor beta chains were all read from a single sample in a study of radiotherapy plus CTLA-4 blockade in lung cancer. Libraries were prepared by immunoSEQ multiplex PCR; TCRdb keeps only in-frame clonotypes and omits some of them. The top ten hold roughly 23% of the sample, which has around 82,000 clones, about four fifths seen once. The specimen was peripheral blood, collected from a patient treated with radiotherapy plus ipilimumab. These receptors all come from a human donor with non-small cell lung cancer whose response to radiotherapy plus ipilimumab could not be evaluated. Some clones in this sample may be carry-over from other donors' samples.

The CDR3 DNA follows: TGTGCCAGCACCCTGACTCTTAGCTCCTACGAGCAGTACTTC. Translating gives CASTLTLSSYEQYF. This chain links TRBV6-6 with TRBJ2-7; no reliable D call. CDR3 length equals 14 residues. Germline values: CDR1 MNHNY, CDR2 SVGAGI (reference sequence). The ends were cut back, 7 bases at V and 0 bases at J, with 13 bases in the middle.

The chain recombines TRBV2 with TRBJ1-2; D perhaps matches TRBD1 (6 bases). The CDR3 is 16 residues long. Germline CDR1 and CDR2: SNHLY and FYNNEI. The V end was cut by 4 bases, the J end by 2 bases, with 17 bases between. DNA of the CDR3: TGTGCCAGCAGTGGAGGGGGAGTGAAGGGCAACTATGGCTACACCTTC. As protein: CASSGGGVKGNYGYTF.

This clone was detected many times. The chain couples TRBV7-8 to TRBJ1-1, with a possible D match to TRBD1 (5 bases). Trimming shortened V by 1 base and J by 4 bases, and 22 bases separated the two germline ends. The CDR3 totals 18 residues. CDR1 SGHVS and CDR2 FQNEAQ come from the germline V gene. For the CDR3, the DNA is TGTGCCAGCAGCTTAGTCGGTGCAGGGAACCCTCCCGGCACTGAAGCTTTCTTT. It translates to CASSLVGAGNPPGTEAFF.

This sequence joins TRBV19 and TRBJ2-5; a possible D gene is TRBD1 (5 bases). The closer fit of TRBJ2-7 to the DNA end suggests the J call may be wrong. From germline, CDR1 is LNHDA and CDR2 SQIVND (reference sequence). The CDR3 covers 14 residues. The CDR3 spells CASSISDSSYEQYF. Written as DNA, the CDR3 is TGTGCCAGTAGTATATCAGACAGCTCCTACGAGCAGTACTTC.

The rearrangement links TRBV11-2 to TRBJ2-5; 10 nucleotides line up with TRBD2. CDR3 length equals 16 residues. The V gene's germline CDR1 is SGHAT and CDR2 FQNNGV. V lost 2 bases and J lost 4; bases outside the gene matches: 7. CDR3 region: CASSLQRGGKGETQYF. The CDR3 bases are TGTGCCAGCAGCTTACAGCGGGGGGGGAAAGGAGAGACCCAGTACTTC.

The chain has TRBV5-4 and TRBJ2-5, with D perhaps matching TRBD1 (6 bases). Germline CDR1 is SGHNT and CDR2 is YYREEE (reference sequence). The V end lost 5 bases, the J end lost 2 bases, and 16 bases lay between the germline ends. This CDR3 spans 15 amino acids. The CDR3 sequence: CASRQDRGRQETQYF. In DNA, the CDR3 is TGTGCCAGCAGACAGGACAGAGGGCGACAAGAGACCCAGTACTTC.

The V and J genes are TRBV6-1 and TRBJ2-6; 7 positions match TRBD1. The CDR3 consists of 15 residues. J was trimmed by 2 bases and V by 6 bases; bases with no gene match: 4. CDR1 MNHNS and CDR2 SASEGT come from the germline V gene. CDR3 loop: CASRQGRAGANVLTF. The CDR3 DNA reads as TGTGCCAGCAGACAGGGGCGCGCTGGGGCCAACGTCCTGACTTTC.

This clone was picked up a small number of times. The V call is TRBV10-3, the J call TRBJ1-1; 9 positions agree with TRBD1. The CDR3 covers 15 residues. Germline values: CDR1 ENHRY, CDR2 SYGVKD. Trimming took 4 bases from V and 3 from J; bases not matched to a gene: 6. This CDR3 reads CAISAYRDRDTEAFF. CDR3 DNA: TGTGCCATCAGTGCCTACCGGGACAGGGACACTGAAGCTTTCTTT.

CDR3 bases: TGTGCCAGCAGTGGAACAGAGCAAGAGACCCAGTACTTC. Its translation is CASSGTEQETQYF. This chain links TRBV2 with TRBJ2-5; D not certain. Germline V gives CDR1 SNHLY, CDR2 FYNNEI. CDR3 length: 13 amino acids. Trimming took 4 bases from V and 2 from J, leaving 8 bases between them.

In this sample, this clone turned up a few times. The chain's CDR3 is CAISEWDRGSTEAFF. The CDR3 DNA reads as TGTGCCATCAGTGAGTGGGACAGGGGTTCCACTGAAGCTTTCTTT. This chain links TRBV10-3 with TRBJ1-1, with TRBD1 matching 10 bases. CDR1 is ENHRY, CDR2 SYGVKD, per germline. The J segment lost 4 bases and the V segment lost 1 base, leaving 3 bases of the junction unmatched. This CDR3 comprises 15 residues.

The gene calls are TRBV27 and TRBJ1-6; no definite D call. This CDR3 comprises 15 residues. Germline V CDR1 and CDR2: MNHEY, SMNVEV (reference sequence). V lost 5 bases and J lost 0, with 8 bases in between. CDR3 in amino acids: CASSPWSSYNSPLHF. In DNA form, the CDR3 reads TGTGCCAGCAGTCCCTGGAGCTCCTATAATTCACCCCTCCACTTT.

V gene TRBV9 combines with J gene TRBJ2-7, with 11 nucleotides matching TRBD1. J was trimmed by 2 bases and V by 4 bases; bases with no gene match: 5. The CDR3 is 15 amino acids. Germline lookup yields CDR1 SGDLS and CDR2 YYNGEE. The CDR3 coding sequence is TGTGCCAGCAGCTCACGGACAGGGGGCGCCTACGAGCAGTACTTC. Its protein product is CASSSRTGGAYEQYF.

The chain carries TRBV28 and TRBJ1-5; D is uncertain. V was trimmed by 3 bases and J by 6 bases, leaving 27 bases between them. This CDR3 is built from 19 residues. Germline V gene sequence: CDR1 MDHEN, CDR2 SYDVKM. CDR3 nucleotides: TGTGCCAGCAGTTTTCTGCGGAACTACCCTTCTTATCGACTTCAGCCCCAGCATTTT. This encodes CASSFLRNYPSYRLQPQHF.

The J gene is TRBJ1-3, the V gene TRBV19, with D perhaps TRBD1 (5 bases). In germline, CDR1 is LNHDA, CDR2 SQIVND (reference sequence). This CDR3 has 15 residues. With 3 bases removed from V and 2 bases from J, the gap between germline ends came to 11 bases. The DNA for the CDR3 is TGTGCCAGTAGTATGGGAGGGGCCGCTGGAAACACCATATATTTT. Translated, it gives CASSMGGAAGNTIYF. Based on the CDR3 plus reference TRBV19 and TRBJ1-3, the full variable domain is DGGITQSPKYLFRKEGQNVTLSCEQNLNHDAMYWYRQDPGQGLRLIYYSQIVNDFQKGDIAEGYSVSREKKESFPLTVTSAQKNPTAFYLCASSMGGAAGNTIYFGEGSWLTVV.

The chain joins TRBV2 to TRBJ2-5; 8 bases line up with TRBD2. The CDR3 contains 13 residues. V was pared by 6 bases and J by 5 bases, with 5 bases of the junction left unmatched. The germline V gene encodes CDR1 SNHLY and CDR2 FYNNEI. CDR3 DNA: TGTGCCAGCAGGTCGGGGGGGCATGAGACCCAGTACTTC. Protein product: CASRSGGHETQYF. Drawing the rest from reference TRBV2 and TRBJ2-5, the complete variable domain is EPEVTQTPSHQVTQMGQEVILRCVPISNHLYFYWYRQILGQKVEFLVSFYNNEISEKSEIFDDQFSVERPDGSNFTLKIRSTKLEDSAMYFCASRSGGHETQYFGPGTRLLVL.

Only one count was recorded for this clone. This chain joins TRBV18 and TRBJ2-7; D remains ambiguous. From germline, CDR1 is KGHSH and CDR2 LQKENI. This CDR3 spans 14 amino acids. Trimming cost V 2 bases and J 1 base, with 9 bases left between them. CDR3 bases: TGTGCCAGCTCACCAATTGACAATTCCTACGAGCAGTACTTC. Its protein is CASSPIDNSYEQYF.

The V call is TRBV10-3, the J call TRBJ1-4; perhaps TRBD1 as D (5 bases). Germline V lookup: CDR1 ENHRY, CDR2 SYGVKD. V shed 0 bases and J shed 3 bases, with 8 bases lying between them. The CDR3 covers 15 residues. The CDR3: CAISESGASNEKLFF. The CDR3 DNA reads TGTGCCATCAGTGAGTCAGGGGCGTCTAATGAAAAACTGTTTTTT.